The 9 T cell receptor beta chains in this list originate from one sample, sequenced in a study of cytomegalovirus exposure and HLA in healthy donors. Primers included in the PCR were 60 Vbeta and 13 Jbeta primers. The repertoire was sequenced with immunoSEQ multiplex PCR; TCRdb's copy has only in-frame clones and lacks some. The sample yields about 78,000 clones, 60% to 75% seen once. Source material: PBMCs. These receptors all stem from a woman aged 40 to 50 in good health and CMV-seropositive.

This clone was observed a single time. Written as DNA, the CDR3 is TGTGCCAGCGCCCAGGGGGCCTCAGAAGATACGCAGTATTTT. Its protein is CASAQGASEDTQYF. The chain joins TRBV6-5 to TRBJ2-3, with TRBD1 identical over 8 bases. The CDR3 extends over 14 amino acids. The V gene's germline CDR1 is MNHEY and CDR2 SVGAGI. With 8 bases clipped from V and 5 bases from J, the junction kept 9 bases outside the gene matches.

The table lists this clone with a count of one. The chain is built from TRBV27 and TRBJ2-5; 8 bases line up with TRBD1. CDR1 is MNHEY and CDR2 is SMNVEV in the germline V gene (reference sequence). V was clipped by 2 bases and J by 1 base; unmatched bases: 6. The CDR3 is 16 residues long. The CDR3 here is CASSLGVQGGQETQYF. The CDR3 region has the DNA TGTGCCAGCAGTTTAGGGGTACAGGGGGGCCAAGAGACCCAGTACTTC.

This clone was found once. This chain links TRBV7-8 with TRBJ2-5, with 11 bases aligning to TRBD1. Trimming took 2 bases from V and 5 from J; bases not matched to a gene: 7. The CDR3 covers 16 residues. CDR1 is SGHVS and CDR2 is FQNEAQ in the germline V gene. CDR3 nucleotides: TGTGCCAGCAGCTTACCCAGGACAGGGGGCGAGGAGACCCAGTACTTC. Translating gives CASSLPRTGGEETQYF.

This clone showed up just a few times. The chain is built from TRBV5-1 and TRBJ2-7; D unclear. The V gene's germline CDR1 is SGHRS and CDR2 YFSETQ. Trimming cost V 0 bases and J 2 bases, with 9 bases left between them. CDR3 length equals 14 residues. This CDR3 reads CASSLGQVAYEQYF. DNA for the CDR3: TGCGCCAGCAGCTTGGGTCAGGTCGCCTACGAGCAGTACTTC.

The chain links TRBV6-5 to TRBJ2-5; tentatively, D is TRBD2 (5 bases). This CDR3 spans 15 amino acids. CDR1 and CDR2 (germline): MNHEY, SVGAGI. Between the trimmed V and J ends, which lost 6 bases and 4 bases, there was a span of 18 bases. The CDR3 nucleotides read TGTGCCAGCAGGGCCCTAGCTACGCCAGTAGAGACCCAGTACTTC. Translating it yields CASRALATPVETQYF.

The chain combines TRBV11-1 with TRBJ2-7, with D maybe TRBD1 (6 bases). V dropped 7 bases and J dropped 6 bases, with 16 bases sitting between them. CDR1 is SGHAT and CDR2 is FQDESV in the germline V gene (reference sequence). The CDR3 contains 13 residues. CDR3 sequence: CASTGDYGGEQYF. The DNA for the CDR3 is TGTGCCAGCACAGGGGATTATGGGGGCGAGCAGTACTTC.

The chain is built from TRBV28 and TRBJ2-2, with 7 positions matching TRBD1. The germline V gene encodes CDR1 MDHEN and CDR2 SYDVKM. V was clipped by 7 bases and J by 7 bases; unmatched bases: 9. The CDR3 extends over 14 amino acids. CDR3 residues: CASINRGIVGELFF. Here the CDR3 DNA reads TGTGCCAGCATCAACAGGGGAATAGTCGGGGAGCTGTTTTTT.

A note on this clone: Other DNA sequences within the sample encode an identical CDR3. The V gene is TRBV7-3, the J gene TRBJ1-1; 8 bases map to TRBD1. CDR3 size: 14 residues. CDR1 and CDR2 (germline): SGHTA, FQGTGA. With 5 bases clipped from V and 2 bases from J, the junction kept 4 bases outside the gene matches. The CDR3, as DNA: TGTGCCAGCAGCCCCGGACAGGGAAACACTGAAGCTTTCTTT. This sequence encodes CASSPGQGNTEAFF.

This rearrangement joins TRBV5-1 to TRBJ1-6, with 8 positions matching TRBD1. The ends lost 7 bases at V and 8 bases at J; junction bases unmatched: 5. The length of the CDR3 is 13 residues. Germline V lookup: CDR1 SGHRS, CDR2 YFSETQ. The CDR3 bases are TGCGCCAGCCAACAGGGGGAGGATTCACCCCTCCACTTT. Amino acids: CASQQGEDSPLHF.